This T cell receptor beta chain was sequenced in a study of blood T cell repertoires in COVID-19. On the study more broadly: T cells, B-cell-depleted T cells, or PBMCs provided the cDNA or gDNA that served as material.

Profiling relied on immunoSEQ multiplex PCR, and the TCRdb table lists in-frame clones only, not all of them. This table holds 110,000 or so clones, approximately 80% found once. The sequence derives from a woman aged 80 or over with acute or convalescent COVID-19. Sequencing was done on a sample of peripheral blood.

The chain's CDR3 is CAISEASSYNEQFF. As DNA, the CDR3 is TGTGCCATCAGTGAGGCGAGCTCCTACAATGAGCAGTTCTTC. The chain has TRBV10-3 and TRBJ2-1; no reliable D call. From germline, CDR1 is ENHRY and CDR2 SYGVKD. This CDR3 is 14 amino acids long. V gave up 2 bases and J gave up 0 bases, with 5 bases separating them.